Below, 10 T cell receptor beta chains from the same sample are listed, as sequenced in a study of OX40 agonist ivuxolimab in advanced cancers. TCRdb's table, derived via immunoSEQ multiplex PCR, lists solely in-frame clones and lacks some. Among tens of thousands of clones listed, roughly 90% were seen once. This specimen consisted of CD4+ or CD8+ T cells sorted from blood, obtained in a trial of the OX40 agonist ivuxolimab. Source of these receptors: an adult with an advanced solid tumor such as melanoma, head and neck, liver or kidney cancer.

The rearrangement uses TRBV6-5 and TRBJ2-5, with 7 bases aligning to TRBD2. The CDR3 contains 13 residues. Per the germline V gene, CDR1 is MNHEY and CDR2 is SVGAGI. V was clipped by 6 bases and J by 3 bases; unmatched bases: 4. The CDR3 region is CASSGGSKETQYF. The CDR3, as DNA: TGTGCCAGCAGCGGGGGGAGTAAAGAGACCCAGTACTTC.

The chain couples TRBV28 to TRBJ2-3, with D possibly being TRBD2 (5 bases). Trimming removed 5 bases at V and 1 base at J, with 16 bases between. Germline values: CDR1 MDHEN, CDR2 SYDVKM. The CDR3 loop spans 16 amino acids. The DNA of the CDR3 is TGTGCCAGCAGTCGACCCAAGGGTAGCGGCACAGATACGCAGTATTTT. As protein: CASSRPKGSGTDTQYF. Drawing the rest from reference TRBV28 and TRBJ2-3, the complete variable domain is DVKVTQSSRYLVKRTGEKVFLECVQDMDHENMFWYRQDPGLGLRLIYFSYDVKMKEKGDIPEGYSVSREKKERFSLILESASTNQTSMYLCASSRPKGSGTDTQYFGPGTRLTVL.

J is TRBJ2-3 and V is TRBV10-3; D might be TRBD1 or TRBD2, each matching 5 bases. This CDR3 contains 12 residues. The V end lost 5 bases, the J end lost 5 bases, and 8 bases lay between the germline ends. CDR1 ENHRY and CDR2 SYGVKD come from the germline V gene. CDR3 region: CAISRGEDTQYF. CDR3 nucleotide sequence: TGTGCCATCAGTCGAGGGGAAGATACGCAGTATTTT.

This clone appeared a few times. V gene TRBV20-1 combines with J gene TRBJ1-1, with D possibly matching TRBD1 (5 bases). The germline V gene encodes CDR1 DFQATT and CDR2 SNEGSKA (reference sequence). This CDR3 spans 10 amino acids. Between the trimmed V and J ends, which lost 5 bases and 8 bases, there was a span of 9 bases. This CDR3 is CSAYRQEAFF. The CDR3 region has the DNA TGCAGTGCTTATAGACAGGAAGCTTTCTTT.

This chain joins TRBV7-3 and TRBJ2-1; 8 bases map to TRBD1. This CDR3 spans 13 amino acids. Germline V gene data show CDR1 as SGHTA and CDR2 as FQGTGA. Trimming at V came to 4 bases and at J to 9 bases, leaving 5 bases not matched to a gene. The CDR3 bases are TGTGCCAGCAGCTCTCAGGGGGCTGGTGAGCAGTTCTTC. Its translation: CASSSQGAGEQFF.

This chain connects TRBV28 to TRBJ2-7; D not resolved. Germline V CDR1 and CDR2: MDHEN, SYDVKM. This CDR3 is 14 amino acids long. The V end lost 5 bases, the J end lost 0 bases, and 11 bases lay between the germline ends. The CDR3 reads CASSAPPSSYEQYF. Here the CDR3 DNA reads TGTGCCAGCAGTGCTCCCCCGAGCTCCTACGAGCAGTACTTC.

This sequence joins TRBV29-1 and TRBJ2-7, with 13 positions matching TRBD2. Germline lookup yields CDR1 SQVTM and CDR2 ANQGSEA. V gave up 2 bases and J gave up 7 bases; unmatched junction bases: 5. The CDR3 sequence is 14 residues long. CDR3 protein: CSVESGLAGVEQYF. DNA for the CDR3: TGCAGCGTTGAAAGCGGACTAGCGGGAGTAGAGCAGTACTTC.

This chain connects TRBV28 to TRBJ2-3; the D gene is possibly TRBD1 (6 bases). V lost 2 bases to trimming and J lost 0 bases, with 9 bases between them. The CDR3 sequence is 15 residues long. Per the germline V gene, CDR1 is MDHEN and CDR2 is SYDVKM. The CDR3 spells CASSLPQGSTDTQYF. As DNA, the CDR3 is TGTGCCAGCAGTTTACCCCAGGGGAGCACAGATACGCAGTATTTT.

The genes are TRBV28 and TRBJ2-7; D is unclear. Per the germline V gene, CDR1 is MDHEN and CDR2 is SYDVKM. V lost 6 bases and J lost 1, with 16 bases in between. CDR3 length: 15 amino acids. DNA of the CDR3: TGTGCCAGCAGCCCTGGATTCACGAATTCCTACGAGCAGTACTTC. This codes for CASSPGFTNSYEQYF.

J is TRBJ1-2 and V is TRBV7-9; D not resolved. Germline CDR1 SEHNR, CDR2 FQNEAQ (reference sequence). The germline V and J ends were trimmed by 5 bases and 4 bases, with 17 bases remaining between them. The CDR3 loop spans 15 amino acids. The CDR3 sequence: CASSLIASNSYGYTF. The CDR3 bases are TGTGCCAGCAGCCTCATAGCTTCTAACAGCTATGGCTACACCTTC.